This TCR beta chain was observed in a study of blood T cell repertoires in COVID-19. TCRdb's copy holds only in-frame clones and misses some; the assay was immunoSEQ multiplex PCR. The table lists around 190,000 clones, less than 90% of them singletons. This CDR3 has 16 amino acids. V and J are TRBV21-1 and TRBJ2-1; no check of the table's D call, TRBD2, against the DNA was made. TRBV21-1 is annotated as a pseudogene. Sample: peripheral blood. This TCR was recovered from a man younger than 40 with acute or convalescent COVID-19. The chain's CDR3 is CASSFRGLAENNEQFF. The CDR3 DNA reads TGTGCCAGCAGCTTCCGGGGACTAGCAGAGAACAATGAGCAGTTCTTC.